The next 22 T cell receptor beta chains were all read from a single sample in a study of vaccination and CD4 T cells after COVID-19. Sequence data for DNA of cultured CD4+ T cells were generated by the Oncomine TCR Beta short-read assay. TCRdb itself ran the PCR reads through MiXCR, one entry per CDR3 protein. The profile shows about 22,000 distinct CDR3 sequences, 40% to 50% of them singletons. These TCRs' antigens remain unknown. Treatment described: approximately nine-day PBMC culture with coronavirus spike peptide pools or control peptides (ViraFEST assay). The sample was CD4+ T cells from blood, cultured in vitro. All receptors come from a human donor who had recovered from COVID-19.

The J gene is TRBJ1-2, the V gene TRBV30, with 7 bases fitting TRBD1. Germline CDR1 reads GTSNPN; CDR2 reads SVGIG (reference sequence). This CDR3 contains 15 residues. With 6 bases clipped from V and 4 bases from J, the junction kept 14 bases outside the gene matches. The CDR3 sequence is CACPKSGQILYGYTF. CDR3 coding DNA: TGTGCCTGCCCGAAGTCGGGACAGATTCTCTATGGCTACACCTTC.

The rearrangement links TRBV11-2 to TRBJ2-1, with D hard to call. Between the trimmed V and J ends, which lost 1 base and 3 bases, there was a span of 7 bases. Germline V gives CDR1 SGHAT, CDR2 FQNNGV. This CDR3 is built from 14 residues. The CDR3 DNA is TGTGCCAGCAGCTTAGGGTCCGGCTACAATGAGCAGTTCTTC. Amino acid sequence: CASSLGSGYNEQFF.

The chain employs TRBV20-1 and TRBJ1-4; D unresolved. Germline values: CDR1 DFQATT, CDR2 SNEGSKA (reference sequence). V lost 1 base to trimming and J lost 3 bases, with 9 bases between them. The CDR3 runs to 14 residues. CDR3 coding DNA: TGCAGTGCTAGAGGGCAGTGGCCTAATGAAAAACTGTTTTTT. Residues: CSARGQWPNEKLFF.

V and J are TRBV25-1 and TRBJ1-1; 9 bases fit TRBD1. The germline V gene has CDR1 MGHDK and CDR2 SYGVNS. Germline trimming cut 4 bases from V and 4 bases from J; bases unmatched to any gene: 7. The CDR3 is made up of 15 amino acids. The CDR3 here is CASSGAGQGFTEAFF. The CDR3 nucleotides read TGTGCCAGCAGTGGGGCGGGACAGGGTTTCACTGAAGCTTTCTTT.

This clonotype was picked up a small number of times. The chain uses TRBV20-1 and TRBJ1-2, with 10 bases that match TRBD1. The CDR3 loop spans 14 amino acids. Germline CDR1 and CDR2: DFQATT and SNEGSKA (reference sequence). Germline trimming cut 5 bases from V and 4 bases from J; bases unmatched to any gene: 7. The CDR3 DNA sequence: TGCAGTGCTGGGACAGGGGAGATCGGCTATGGCTACACCTTC. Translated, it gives CSAGTGEIGYGYTF.

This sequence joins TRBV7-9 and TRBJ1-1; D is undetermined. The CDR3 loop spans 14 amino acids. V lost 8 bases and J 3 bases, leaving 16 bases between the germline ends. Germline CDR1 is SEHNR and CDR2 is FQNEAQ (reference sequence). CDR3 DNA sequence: TGTGCCAGCGCGCCCTCGGGCAGTGACACTGAAGCTTTCTTT. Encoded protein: CASAPSGSDTEAFF.

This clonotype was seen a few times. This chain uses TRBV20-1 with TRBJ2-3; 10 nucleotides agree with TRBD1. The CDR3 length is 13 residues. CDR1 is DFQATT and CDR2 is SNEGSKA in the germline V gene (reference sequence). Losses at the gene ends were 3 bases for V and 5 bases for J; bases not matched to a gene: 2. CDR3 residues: CSARGQGIDTQYF. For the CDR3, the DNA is TGCAGTGCTAGGGGACAGGGGATAGATACGCAGTATTTT.

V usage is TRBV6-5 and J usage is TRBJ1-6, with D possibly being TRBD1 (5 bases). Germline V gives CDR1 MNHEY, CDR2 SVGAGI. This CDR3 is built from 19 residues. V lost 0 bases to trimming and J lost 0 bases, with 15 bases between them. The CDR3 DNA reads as TGTGCCAGCAGTTACTCGATCGACGGACAAAGCTCCTATAATTCACCCCTCCACTTT. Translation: CASSYSIDGQSSYNSPLHF.

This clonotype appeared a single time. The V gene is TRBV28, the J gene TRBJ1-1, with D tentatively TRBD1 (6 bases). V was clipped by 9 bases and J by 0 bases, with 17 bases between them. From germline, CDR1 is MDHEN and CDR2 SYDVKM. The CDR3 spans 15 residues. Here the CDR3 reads CASQKGGGLNTEAFF. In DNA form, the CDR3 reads TGTGCCAGTCAAAAGGGCGGGGGCTTGAACACTGAAGCTTTCTTT. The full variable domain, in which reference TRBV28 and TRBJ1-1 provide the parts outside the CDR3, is DVKVTQSSRYLVKRTGEKVFLECVQDMDHENMFWYRQDPGLGLRLIYFSYDVKMKEKGDIPEGYSVSREKKERFSLILESASTNQTSMYLCASQKGGGLNTEAFFGQGTRLTVV.

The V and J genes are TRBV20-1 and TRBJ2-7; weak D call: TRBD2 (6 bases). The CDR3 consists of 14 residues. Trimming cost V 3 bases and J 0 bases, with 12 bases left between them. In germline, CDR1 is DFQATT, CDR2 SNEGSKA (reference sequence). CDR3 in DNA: TGCAGTGCTAGGGAAAAAGCGGGCTCCTACGAGCAGTACTTC. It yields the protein CSAREKAGSYEQYF.

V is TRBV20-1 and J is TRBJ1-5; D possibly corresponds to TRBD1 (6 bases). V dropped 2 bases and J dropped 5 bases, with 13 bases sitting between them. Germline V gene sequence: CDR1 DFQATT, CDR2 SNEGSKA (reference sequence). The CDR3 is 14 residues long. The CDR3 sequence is CSARNGGRDQPQHF. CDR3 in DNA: TGCAGTGCTAGAAACGGGGGCCGCGATCAGCCCCAGCATTTT.

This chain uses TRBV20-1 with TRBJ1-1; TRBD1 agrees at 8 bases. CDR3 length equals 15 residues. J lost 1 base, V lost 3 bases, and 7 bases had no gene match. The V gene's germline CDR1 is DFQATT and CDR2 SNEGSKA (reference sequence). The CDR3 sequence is CSASPPGQGNTEAFF. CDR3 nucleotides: TGCAGTGCTAGTCCCCCAGGACAGGGGAACACTGAAGCTTTCTTT.

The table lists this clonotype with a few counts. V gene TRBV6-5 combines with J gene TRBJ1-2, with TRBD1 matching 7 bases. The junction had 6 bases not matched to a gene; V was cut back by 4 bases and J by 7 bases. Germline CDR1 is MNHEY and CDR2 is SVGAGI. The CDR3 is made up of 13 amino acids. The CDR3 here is CASSSLGTAGYTF. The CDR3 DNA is TGTGCCAGCAGTTCCCTCGGGACAGCTGGCTACACCTTC.

Here the CDR3 DNA reads TGTGCCAGCAGTTCATCGTCCGGGACGGTGAACTATGGCTACACCTTC. Its translation is CASSSSSGTVNYGYTF. The chain couples TRBV6-2 or TRBV6-3 to TRBJ1-2; possibly TRBD1 for D (5 bases). Germline assignment: CDR1 MNHEY and CDR2 SVGEGT. This CDR3 spans 16 amino acids. V lost 4 bases to trimming and J lost 2 bases, with 17 bases between them.

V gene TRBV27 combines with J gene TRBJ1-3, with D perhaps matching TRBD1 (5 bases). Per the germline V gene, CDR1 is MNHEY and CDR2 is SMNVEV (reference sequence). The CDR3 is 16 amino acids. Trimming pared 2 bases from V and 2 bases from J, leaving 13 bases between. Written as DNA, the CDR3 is TGTGCCAGCAGTTTAAAAGAAGAAGGGGCTGGAAACACCATATATTTT. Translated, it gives CASSLKEEGAGNTIYF.

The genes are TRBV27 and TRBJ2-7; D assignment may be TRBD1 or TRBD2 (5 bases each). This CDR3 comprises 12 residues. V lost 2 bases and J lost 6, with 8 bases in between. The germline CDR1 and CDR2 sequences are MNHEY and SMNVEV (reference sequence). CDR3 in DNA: TGTGCCAGCAGTTTAGGGGGATCCGAGCAGTACTTC. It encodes CASSLGGSEQYF.

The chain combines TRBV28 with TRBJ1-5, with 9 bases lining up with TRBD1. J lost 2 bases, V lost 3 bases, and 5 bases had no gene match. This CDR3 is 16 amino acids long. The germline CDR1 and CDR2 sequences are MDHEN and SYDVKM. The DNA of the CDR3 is TGTGCCAGCAGTTTGCCCAGGACAGGGGGCAATCAGCCCCAGCATTTT. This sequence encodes CASSLPRTGGNQPQHF.

CDR3 bases: TGCAGTGCTCGAAGACTAGCGGGAGTCTCCTACAATGAGCAGTTCTTC. It translates to CSARRLAGVSYNEQFF. The chain combines TRBV20-1 with TRBJ2-1; 12 bases match TRBD2. Germline-derived CDR1 and CDR2 are DFQATT and SNEGSKA (reference sequence). After removal of 5 bases from V and 0 bases from J, the junction contained 5 bases not matched to a gene. This CDR3 comprises 16 residues.

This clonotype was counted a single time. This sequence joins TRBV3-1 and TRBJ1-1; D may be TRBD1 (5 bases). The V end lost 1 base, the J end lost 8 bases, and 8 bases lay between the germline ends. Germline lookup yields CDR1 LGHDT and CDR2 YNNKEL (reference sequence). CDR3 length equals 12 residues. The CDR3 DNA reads TGTGCCAGCAGCCAAGGGGGCTCCGAAGCTTTCTTT. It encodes CASSQGGSEAFF.

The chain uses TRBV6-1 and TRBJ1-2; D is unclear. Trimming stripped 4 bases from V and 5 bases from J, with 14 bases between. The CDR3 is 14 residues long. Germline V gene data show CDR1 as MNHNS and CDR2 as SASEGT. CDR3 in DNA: TGTGCCAGCAGTGGGACCGGGAGCTTTTATGGCTACACCTTC. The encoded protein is CASSGTGSFYGYTF.

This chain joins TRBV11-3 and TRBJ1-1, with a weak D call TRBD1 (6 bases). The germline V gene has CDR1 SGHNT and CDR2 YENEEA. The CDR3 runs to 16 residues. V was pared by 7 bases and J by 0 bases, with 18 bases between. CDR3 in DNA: TGTGCCAGCAACCGGGCGGGGGCTTACATGAACACTGAAGCTTTCTTT. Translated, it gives CASNRAGAYMNTEAFF.

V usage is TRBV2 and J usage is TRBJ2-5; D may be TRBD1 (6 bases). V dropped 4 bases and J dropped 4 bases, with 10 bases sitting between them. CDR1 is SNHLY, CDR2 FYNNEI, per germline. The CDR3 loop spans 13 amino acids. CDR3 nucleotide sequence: TGTGCCAGCAGTGTTTCAGGGGCAGAGACCCAGTACTTC. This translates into CASSVSGAETQYF.